The clone carrying this TCR beta chain was detected many times. V lost 6 bases, J lost 7 bases, and 22 bases lay in between. CDR1 is MNHNS and CDR2 is SASEGT in the germline V gene. This CDR3 is 16 amino acids long. This sample was taken from a study of glioma-infiltrating T cells. Using RNA template, CDR3s of TCR alpha and beta were amplified with iRepertoire arm-PCR. MiXCR was run by TCRdb on the multiplex PCR reads, yielding one entry per CDR3 protein. The sample lists 160,000 or so distinct CDR3 sequences; around 42% were seen once. This TCR derives from a human donor with low-grade glioma or glioblastoma, undergoing nonglioma brain surgery, or in good health (not recorded which). The sequenced sample consisted of glioma tissue, nonneoplastic brain tissue, or PBMCs (not recorded which). V and J are TRBV6-1 and TRBJ2-1; no clear D. The DNA of the CDR3 is TGTGCCAGCAGCCCAGTTAGCAGCAACGTTGGAAATGAGCAGTTCTTC. The encoded protein is CASSPVSSNVGNEQFF.